This entry lists 25 T cell receptor beta chains sequenced from one sample in a study of Ad26.COV2.S vaccination and SARS-CoV-2 variants. Only in-frame clones appear in the TCRdb table, and some are missing; sequencing was by immunoSEQ multiplex PCR. The data contain some 290,000 clones, just over 85% of them singletons. The sample's treatment: roughly 19 received Ad26.COV2.S at low or high dose, single or two shots; a few received placebo; per-sample allocation not given. Sampling took place 63 days after the first vaccine or placebo injection. The sequenced sample was peripheral blood, obtained in a trial of Ad26.COV2.S vaccine versus placebo. The receptors originated from a person between 18 and 65 years old who received the Ad26.COV2.S COVID-19 vaccine or a placebo.

The chain carries TRBV7-2 and TRBJ2-2; D may match TRBD1 or TRBD2 (6 bases each). The CDR3 runs to 20 residues. The germline gives CDR1 SGHTA, CDR2 FQGNSA. The ends were cut back, 0 bases at V and 2 bases at J, with 22 bases in the middle. The CDR3 DNA sequence: TGTGCCAGCAGCTTAGCGTTACCGGGGGCGTCTTTAATCAACACCGGGGAGCTGTTTTTT. Translation: CASSLALPGASLINTGELFF.

The rearrangement uses TRBV7-2 and TRBJ2-7; 9 nucleotides agree with TRBD2. The CDR3 consists of 15 residues. Per germline, CDR1 SGHTA and CDR2 FQGNSA. V lost 0 bases to trimming and J lost 3 bases; unmatched junction nucleotides: 3. The CDR3 nucleotides read TGTGCCAGCAGCTTAGCTGTTAGCGGGGGCTACGAGCAGTACTTC. Translated, it gives CASSLAVSGGYEQYF.

The V call is TRBV6-6, the J call TRBJ1-4; D possibly corresponds to TRBD1 (5 bases). Looked up from germline, CDR1 is MNHNY and CDR2 is SVGAGI (reference sequence). V was clipped by 6 bases and J by 8 bases, with 13 bases between them. The length of the CDR3 is 13 residues. The CDR3 nucleotides are TGTGCCAGCAGCAGGGACCTACGCGAAAAACTGTTTTTT. Translating it yields CASSRDLREKLFF.

The chain couples TRBV7-2 to TRBJ1-1; TRBD1 is a possible D gene (6 bases). This CDR3 region has 15 residues. Germline lookup yields CDR1 SGHTA and CDR2 FQGNSA. Trimming shortened V by 2 bases and J by 5 bases, and 15 bases separated the two germline ends. CDR3: CASSLWGARGTEAFF. The CDR3 region has the DNA TGTGCCAGCAGCTTATGGGGGGCGCGAGGAACTGAAGCTTTCTTT. The full variable domain, rest sourced from reference TRBV7-2 and TRBJ1-1, is GAGVSQSPSNKVTEKGKDVELRCDPISGHTALYWYRQSLGQGLEFLIYFQGNSAPDKSGLPSDRFSAERTGGSVSTLTIQRTQQEDSAVYLCASSLWGARGTEAFFGQGTRLTVV.

This chain joins TRBV5-7 and TRBJ1-6, with 9 bases that match TRBD1. TRBV5-7 is given ORF status, its function remaining uncertain. The CDR3 is 16 amino acids. The junction had 5 bases not matched to a gene; V was cut back by 3 bases and J by 4 bases. The DNA for the CDR3 is TGTGCCAGCAGCTGGACAGGGGATCGATATAATTCACCCCTCCACTTT. This sequence encodes CASSWTGDRYNSPLHF.

This chain uses TRBV5-4 with TRBJ2-4, with 14 bases matching TRBD2. The germline CDR1 and CDR2 sequences are SGHNT and YYREEE (reference sequence). The CDR3 consists of 18 residues. Trimming removed 1 base from V and 7 bases from J; junction bases left unmatched: 10. CDR3 protein: CASSLPPTSGGARNIQYF. In DNA form, the CDR3 reads TGTGCCAGCAGCTTGCCCCCGACTAGCGGGGGGGCTCGTAACATTCAGTACTTC. Complete variable domain (other parts from reference TRBV5-4 and TRBJ2-4): ETGVTQSPTHLIKTRGQQVTLRCSSQSGHNTVSWYQQALGQGPQFIFQYYREEENGRGNFPPRFSGLQFPNYSSELNVNALELDDSALYLCASSLPPTSGGARNIQYFGAGTRLSVL.

V usage is TRBV9 and J usage is TRBJ1-2; D is ambiguous. The CDR3 covers 15 residues. The V end was cut by 4 bases, the J end by 4 bases, with 17 bases between. CDR1 SGDLS and CDR2 YYNGEE come from the germline V gene. The CDR3 loop reads CASSPSVGESYGYTF. The CDR3, as DNA: TGTGCCAGCAGCCCCTCCGTCGGGGAGTCCTATGGCTACACCTTC.

The CDR3 reads CASSASPRTGGWENTIYF. The DNA of the CDR3 is TGTGCCAGCAGCGCAAGTCCCCGGACAGGGGGCTGGGAAAACACCATATATTTT. This chain connects TRBV13 to TRBJ1-3; 11 bases map to TRBD1. V shed 5 bases, J shed 6 bases, and the junction held 15 bases outside the gene matches. Germline-derived CDR1 and CDR2 are PRHDT and FYEKMQ (reference sequence). This CDR3 is 18 amino acids long.

The V and J genes are TRBV6-5 and TRBJ1-6, with D unclear. Germline CDR1 MNHEY, CDR2 SVGAGI. This CDR3 comprises 14 residues. Trimming cost V 1 base and J 7 bases, with 8 bases left between them. The chain's CDR3 is CASSYLAENSPLHF. CDR3 coding DNA: TGTGCCAGCAGTTACTTAGCAGAAAATTCACCCCTCCACTTT.

The rearrangement links TRBV12-3 or TRBV12-4 to TRBJ1-1; D unresolved. Deletions cut 4 bases from V and 1 base from J, with 4 bases between. This CDR3 spans 12 amino acids. CDR3 DNA: TGTGCCAGCAGTTGGGGGAACACTGAAGCTTTCTTT. It specifies CASSWGNTEAFF.

The chain uses TRBV7-9 and TRBJ1-6; D is unresolved. Trimming shortened V by 1 base and J by 8 bases, and 12 bases separated the two germline ends. From germline, CDR1 is SEHNR and CDR2 FQNEAQ (reference sequence). The CDR3 totals 15 residues. Here the CDR3 reads CASSLGLGFDSPLHF. As DNA, the CDR3 is TGTGCCAGCAGCTTAGGCCTGGGTTTTGATTCACCCCTCCACTTT.

V usage is TRBV4-3 and J usage is TRBJ2-7; perhaps D is TRBD1 or TRBD2 (6 bases each). V was trimmed by 5 bases and J by 0 bases, leaving 20 bases between them. Germline CDR1 and CDR2: LGHNA and YSLEER. The CDR3 extends over 17 amino acids. CDR3 amino acids: CASSTAGGGASSYEQYF. The CDR3 DNA reads TGCGCCAGCAGCACCGCCGGGGGCGGCGCCAGCTCCTACGAGCAGTACTTC.

J is TRBJ1-5 and V is TRBV5-8, with D perhaps TRBD1 (5 bases). The length of the CDR3 is 14 residues. Per germline, CDR1 SGHTS and CDR2 YDEGEE. V dropped 2 bases and J dropped 6 bases, with 12 bases sitting between them. CDR3 sequence: CASSFPGAGQPQHF. The CDR3, as DNA: TGTGCCAGCAGCTTTCCCGGGGCGGGTCAGCCCCAGCATTTT.

The gene calls are TRBV19 and TRBJ1-1; 7 positions agree with TRBD1. The length of the CDR3 is 15 residues. J gave up 3 bases and V 1 base, and 5 bases lay outside the gene matches. Germline V lookup: CDR1 LNHDA, CDR2 SQIVND (reference sequence). As DNA, the CDR3 is TGTGCCAGTAGTATAGGAAGGCAGGGGGACACTGAAGCTTTCTTT. Protein sequence: CASSIGRQGDTEAFF.

This chain links TRBV20-1 with TRBJ2-5; D is unclear. Deletions cut 1 base from V and 7 bases from J, with 7 bases between. Germline CDR1 and CDR2: DFQATT and SNEGSKA (reference sequence). This CDR3 has 11 amino acids. CDR3 nucleotide sequence: TGCAGTGCTAGAGCTCTTGGGACCCAGTACTTC. This sequence encodes CSARALGTQYF.

The V call is TRBV19, the J call TRBJ1-6; D possibly corresponds to TRBD1 (6 bases). From germline, CDR1 is LNHDA and CDR2 SQIVND (reference sequence). The germline V and J ends were trimmed by 6 bases and 0 bases, with 9 bases remaining between them. The CDR3 has 15 residues. Here the CDR3 DNA reads TGTGCCAGTAGCGGACAGAGCTCCTATAATTCACCCCTCCACTTT. Amino acid sequence: CASSGQSSYNSPLHF. The whole variable domain, remainder taken from reference TRBV19 and TRBJ1-6, is DGGITQSPKYLFRKEGQNVTLSCEQNLNHDAMYWYRQDPGQGLRLIYYSQIVNDFQKGDIAEGYSVSREKKESFPLTVTSAQKNPTAFYLCASSGQSSYNSPLHFGNGTRLTVT.

This rearrangement joins TRBV9 to TRBJ1-4, with unresolved D. Germline lookup yields CDR1 SGDLS and CDR2 YYNGEE. The CDR3 sequence is 14 residues long. V was pared by 0 bases and J by 3 bases, with 6 bases between. CDR3: CASSVGFANEKLFF. Written as DNA, the CDR3 is TGTGCCAGCAGCGTAGGGTTCGCTAATGAAAAACTGTTTTTT.

The chain is built from TRBV10-3 and TRBJ1-1, with 8 bases that match TRBD1. V lost 2 bases to trimming and J lost 4 bases; unmatched junction nucleotides: 18. The CDR3 runs to 19 residues. The V gene's germline CDR1 is ENHRY and CDR2 SYGVKD. CDR3 nucleotides: TGTGCCATCAGTGAGGGCCGCTCCCCTACAGGGGGGGGAGGCACTGAAGCTTTCTTT. Amino acid sequence: CAISEGRSPTGGGGTEAFF.

This chain links TRBV15 with TRBJ1-6, with D unresolved. V gave up 3 bases and J gave up 7 bases, with 16 bases separating them. This CDR3 contains 16 residues. The germline V gene has CDR1 LNHNV and CDR2 YYDKDF (reference sequence). CDR3 protein: CATSRPGGPINSPLHF. CDR3 nucleotide sequence: TGTGCCACCAGCAGGCCTGGCGGACCGATAAATTCACCCCTCCACTTT. The full variable domain, completed using reference TRBV15 and TRBJ1-6, is DAMVIQNPRYQVTQFGKPVTLSCSQTLNHNVMYWYQQKSSQAPKLLFHYYDKDFNNEADTPDNFQSRRPNTSFCFLDIRSPGLGDTAMYLCATSRPGGPINSPLHFGNGTRLTVT.

This clone was observed many times. V gene TRBV4-3 combines with J gene TRBJ1-2; tentatively, D is TRBD1 (5 bases). The germline V gene encodes CDR1 LGHNA and CDR2 YSLEER. Trimming removed 0 bases at V and 8 bases at J, with 10 bases between. The CDR3 is made up of 13 amino acids. This CDR3 reads CASSQDTRGGYTF. CDR3 DNA: TGCGCCAGCAGCCAAGATACAAGGGGCGGCTACACCTTC.

This clone was seen a few times. The junction departs from germline at one end; a sequencing error may be responsible. CDR3 DNA sequence: TGTGCCAGCAGTAAAAAACAGGGGCGGCAGGCCTTC. This codes for CASSKKQGRQAF. J is TRBJ1-2 and V is TRBV6-5; the match to TRBD1 covers 7 bases. CDR1 MNHEY and CDR2 SVGAGI come from the germline V gene. The CDR3 runs 12 residues.

V and J are TRBV7-3 and TRBJ2-1; D unresolved. This CDR3 has 15 residues. V lost 7 bases to trimming and J lost 5 bases, with 18 bases between them. The germline V gene encodes CDR1 SGHTA and CDR2 FQGTGA. CDR3 residues: CASNWSLDSNNEQFF. For the CDR3, the DNA is TGTGCCAGCAATTGGAGTCTCGACTCGAACAATGAGCAGTTCTTC.

The V gene is TRBV12-5, the J gene TRBJ2-3; D unclear. CDR3 length equals 12 residues. CDR1 and CDR2 (germline): LGHNT, FRNRAP. V was pared by 4 bases and J by 1 base, with 3 bases between. The DNA of the CDR3 is TGTGCTAGTGGTTCCCGCACAGATACGCAGTATTTT. Protein: CASGSRTDTQYF.

V usage is TRBV25-1 and J usage is TRBJ1-2; D unclear. The CDR3 loop spans 13 amino acids. In germline, CDR1 is MGHDK, CDR2 SYGVNS. V was cut by 5 bases and J by 1 base, with 8 bases left in between. The CDR3 here is CASSRANNYGYTF. CDR3 sequence (DNA): TGTGCCAGCAGTCGAGCCAATAACTATGGCTACACCTTC.

The chain carries TRBV7-2 and TRBJ2-5, with 7 positions matching TRBD2. This CDR3 spans 18 amino acids. Germline V gene lookup returns CDR1 SGHTA and CDR2 FQGNSA. V trimming: 4 bases; J trimming: 2 bases; junction bases outside the gene matches: 16. The CDR3 DNA is TGTGCCAGCAGCTCGCGTCGGTCAAGCGGGGCGCATCAAGAGACCCAGTACTTC. This encodes CASSSRRSSGAHQETQYF.